The sequence of this T cell receptor beta chain was determined in a study of blood T cell repertoires in COVID-19. Study in general: Acute and convalescent COVID-19 samples came from the United States, Italy and Spain. T cells, B-cell-depleted T cells, or PBMCs supplied cDNA or gDNA.

The CDR3 sequence is 15 residues long. In germline, CDR1 is SGHRS, CDR2 YFSETQ. V lost 1 base and J lost 4; bases outside the gene matches: 6. Original handling: From reference gene primer amplification, estimates of nucleated cell counts were derived. The table came from immunoSEQ multiplex PCR; TCRdb's copy has only in-frame clones and leaves some out. The V and J calls and clone size are taken from that table; D and trimming were inferred from the DNA. The sample has about 94,000 clones; about 80% are singletons. This sequence joins TRBV5-1 and TRBJ2-5; 8 nucleotides line up with TRBD2. This sequence originates from a man in his sixties with acute or convalescent COVID-19. The sample comprised peripheral blood. DNA of the CDR3: TGCGCCAGCAGCTTGATGGGACTAGTTGTAGAGACCCAGTACTTC. Its translation: CASSLMGLVVETQYF. The variable domain in full, completed from reference TRBV5-1 and TRBJ2-5, reads KAGVTQTPRYLIKTRGQQVTLSCSPISGHRSVSWYQQTPGQGLQFLFEYFSETQRNKGNFPGRFSGRQFSNSRSEMNVSTLELGDSALYLCASSLMGLVVETQYFGPGTRLLVL.